The 5 T cell receptor beta chains in this list originate from one sample, sequenced in a study of cytomegalovirus exposure and HLA in healthy donors. The PCR used 60 Vbeta and 13 Jbeta primers. Produced via immunoSEQ multiplex PCR; TCRdb's table is partial and in-frame only. The repertoire holds around 37,000 clones, with around two thirds as singletons. The source material was PBMCs. These receptors originate from a young man in good health and CMV-seronegative.

This clone was seen a few times. J is TRBJ2-7 and V is TRBV10-2; a weak D match, TRBD1 (5 bases). Between the trimmed V and J ends, which lost 4 bases and 1 base, there was a span of 5 bases. The CDR3 has 12 amino acids. CDR1 is WSHSY and CDR2 is SAAADI in the germline V gene. CDR3: CASSAGSYEQYF. CDR3 nucleotides: TGCGCCAGCAGTGCAGGGTCCTACGAGCAGTACTTC.

This clone was counted only a few times. This chain joins TRBV6-6 and TRBJ1-4; D gene ambiguous. Germline lookup yields CDR1 MNHNY and CDR2 SVGAGI (reference sequence). Trimming took off 6 bases at V and 8 bases at J, with 7 bases between the two ends. There are 11 residues in the CDR3. CDR3 bases: TGTGCCAGCAGGTCCCAAGAAAAACTGTTTTTT. Its protein product is CASRSQEKLFF.

The J gene is TRBJ1-2, the V gene TRBV19; 12 bases map to TRBD1. The J segment lost 10 bases and the V segment lost 3 bases, leaving 6 bases of the junction unmatched. The germline CDR1 and CDR2 sequences are LNHDA and SQIVND (reference sequence). CDR3 length: 14 amino acids. CDR3 in amino acids: CASSIGDRGPDYTF. CDR3 in DNA: TGTGCCAGTAGTATCGGGGACAGGGGGCCGGACTACACCTTC.

This clone showed up just a few times. The chain is built from TRBV5-1 and TRBJ2-7, with D uncertain. Germline assignment: CDR1 SGHRS and CDR2 YFSETQ. The CDR3 runs 13 residues. V lost 2 bases to trimming and J lost 3 bases, with 9 bases between them. The CDR3 coding sequence is TGCGCCAGCAGCTTCCCGGCTAGCTACGAGCAGTACTTC. Translated, it gives CASSFPASYEQYF.

Regarding this clone: One end of the junction does not line up with germline, which may come from a read error. In the same sample, other DNA sequences code for this CDR3. The chain is built from TRBV7-7 and TRBJ1-4, with D possibly being TRBD1 (5 bases). Germline lookup yields CDR1 SSHAT and CDR2 FNYEAQ (reference sequence). This CDR3 comprises 15 residues. CDR3: CASSLGGGTNEKLFF. In nucleotides, the CDR3 is TGTGCTAGCAGCTTAGGCGGGGGGACTAATGAAAAACTGTTTTTT. The full variable domain, rest sourced from reference TRBV7-7 and TRBJ1-4, is GAGVSQSPRYKVTKRGQDVTLRCDPISSHATLYWYQQALGQGPEFLTYFNYEAQPDKSGLPSDRFSAERPEGSISTLTIQRTEQRDSAMYRCASSLGGGTNEKLFFGSGTQLSVL.